This T cell receptor (beta chain) came from a study of Graves' ophthalmopathy and Graves' hyperthyroidism (dated by TCRdb to between 2018 and 2020). For context, the study as a whole: Stable hyperthyroidism was defined as no progression to ophthalmopathy within 18 months of follow-up. The study used TCR beta repertoire signatures to distinguish Graves' ophthalmopathy from Graves' hyperthyroidism and to predict progression to ophthalmopathy. In total, approximately 130 blood samples were TCR-sequenced: roughly 45 ophthalmopathy, some 75 hyperthyroidism and 17 hyperthyroidism-to-ophthalmopathy patients. To explore V-J signatures that distinguish ophthalmopathy from hyperthyroidism, a discovery set of about 99 patients was enrolled, made up of 40 to 45 with ophthalmopathy and some 60 with stable hyperthyroidism. For independent validation, a separate cohort was made up of 18 hyperthyroidism patients plus 17 patients who later progressed from hyperthyroidism to ophthalmopathy. In several hyperthyroidism patients, the T-cell repertoires found in thyroid tissue were compared with those found in blood. After sampling, hyperthyroidism patients received methimazole starting at 30 mg daily, and ophthalmopathy patients received high-dose intravenous methylprednisolone. Beyond this particular receptor, the publication reports: No statistical method was used to set the sample size in advance, and the investigators knew which group each participant was assigned to. Most expanded thyroid clonotypes with frequency above 0.001 were also detected in blood, suggesting blood repertoires may reflect the thyroid immune response. Ophthalmopathy was separated from stable hyperthyroidism by the 13-signature model with around 89% sensitivity and approximately 84% specificity in cross-validation and with 80%/75% in the test set. In validation, the model predicted ophthalmopathy progression with more than 55% sensitivity and 72.22% specificity; about a dozen predicted patients were CT-confirmed with GO in a median of approximately 6.5 months.

Including cysteine and phenylalanine, the CDR3 has 14 amino acids. Here the CDR3 DNA is all that survives: 42 bases in frame from base 1. Reading the germline V gene gives CDR1 SGHTA and CDR2 FQGTGA. Clipping removes 5 bases from V and 7 bases from J, with 11 as the unmatched junction base count. Worth noting for this clonotype: Its antigen remains undetermined. Base qualities are not provided; no much larger clone lies one nucleotide away.

For repertoire sequencing, TCR beta CDR3 regions were amplified from RNA transcripts. A first-round RT-PCR used HTBI primers with the Qiagen OneStep RT-PCR kit, followed by a second-round multiplex PCR, size selection and purification. Libraries were sequenced paired-end with 100 bp reads on an Illumina HiSeq2000. The authors processed their data as follows. SOAPnuke was used to process the reads, throwing out any read that had adapters, had uncalled bases, had a mean Phred below 15, or lacked an exact constant-primer or identifier match. High-quality paired reads were merged with COPE v1.2.5. Each unique nucleotide sequence was defined as a clonotype, and clonotypes were aligned to IMGT TRB V, D and J references with MiTCR v1.1. Only V-J combinations with frequency above 0.0001 were analysed, covering approximately 99% of repertoires. For each V-J combination, a TCR clonal expansion and chaos score was defined as the ratio of F50 clonal expansion to chaos observed in the TCRdist matrix. Welch's t-statistics and random forest were used to narrow the features down to 10 to 15 V-J combinations, which were then fed into a naive Bayes classifier. The Morisita-Horn index was used to measure how similar the thyroid and blood repertoires were. TCRdb reworked the public reads: Q25 trimming with fastp, MiXCR clone assembly, productive beta chains retained. Rows with one shared CDR3 protein collapse into an entry with the most common genes and DNA. TCRdb, rather than the study authors, made the V and J calls. This sample is represented by more than 1,000,000 distinct CDR3 sequences; roughly two fifths of them were singletons. 8.5% to 14% of the sample comes from the top ten.

Hyperthyroidism patients were newly diagnosed, were aged 18 to 65 years, and had a disease duration under 2 months. Patients were excluded if they had other autoimmune diseases, uncontrolled infections, pregnancy or lactation. Clinical symptoms, serum thyroxine, TRAb, thyroid ultrasound and orbital computed tomography were used for diagnosis. Total RNA was extracted using Trizol reagent, and RNA quality was checked on an Agilent 2100 Bioanalyzer. The sequencing sample was made of peripheral blood or thyroid tissue (not recorded which). This TCR was recovered from an adult man with Graves' hyperthyroidism. This chain is built from TRBV7-3 and TRBJ2-7; a stretch of 7 junction bases matches TRBD2. Read as DNA, the sequence is TGTGCCAGCAGCCGGTTAGACCTGCGGGGGGAGCAGTACTTC. The encoded protein is CASSRLDLRGEQYF.